The 10 T cell receptor beta chains listed next were all sequenced from one sample in a study of cytomegalovirus exposure and HLA in healthy donors. 13 Jbeta primers and 60 Vbeta primers were used for the PCR. Generated by immunoSEQ multiplex PCR, the TCRdb table keeps only in-frame clones and is missing some. The sample yields some 150,000 clones, about 61% seen once. The sequencing sample was made of PBMCs. Receptors were obtained from a woman between 40 and 55 years old in good health and CMV-seronegative.

J is TRBJ1-1 and V is TRBV27; 7 positions match TRBD1. Germline CDR1 is MNHEY and CDR2 is SMNVEV (reference sequence). The CDR3 is 15 residues long. With 3 bases clipped from V and 0 bases from J, the junction kept 4 bases outside the gene matches. The CDR3 DNA sequence: TGTGCCAGCAGTTTGGGACAGAACCTGAACACTGAAGCTTTCTTT. Translating it yields CASSLGQNLNTEAFF.

This chain connects TRBV28 to TRBJ1-1, with a tentative D call TRBD1 (5 bases). This CDR3 has 13 residues. CDR1 is MDHEN and CDR2 is SYDVKM in the germline V gene. V was trimmed by 4 bases and J by 6 bases, leaving 12 bases between them. The CDR3 loop is CASSYLRGAEAFF. The DNA for the CDR3 is TGTGCCAGCAGTTACCTCCGGGGGGCTGAAGCTTTCTTT.

The chain links TRBV14 to TRBJ1-2; possible D gene TRBD1, 5 bases. The length of the CDR3 is 14 residues. In germline, CDR1 is SGHDN, CDR2 FVKESK. V lost 3 bases to trimming and J lost 2 bases, with 10 bases between them. The CDR3 DNA reads as TGTGCCAGCAGCCAGCAGGGAGGGAACTATGGCTACACCTTC. The encoded protein is CASSQQGGNYGYTF.

Comments on this clone: Additional DNA sequences in this sample encode the identical CDR3. This chain joins TRBV6-1 and TRBJ2-5; D possibly corresponds to TRBD1 (5 bases). Germline V gene sequence: CDR1 MNHNS, CDR2 SASEGT. The ends were cut back, 2 bases at V and 3 bases at J, with 13 bases in the middle. CDR3 length: 15 residues. CDR3 nucleotides: TGTGCCAGCAGTGAAAATAGGGGATTCAAAGAGACCCAGTACTTC. This sequence encodes CASSENRGFKETQYF.

The V gene is TRBV7-9, the J gene TRBJ2-3; 7 bases fit TRBD1. CDR3 length: 14 amino acids. The germline V gene has CDR1 SEHNR and CDR2 FQNEAQ (reference sequence). The V gene end was trimmed by 1 base and the J gene end by 4 bases; junction bases not matched to a gene: 2. This CDR3 reads CASSLEGASDTQYF. The DNA for the CDR3 is TGTGCCAGCAGCTTAGAGGGGGCATCAGATACGCAGTATTTT.

The CDR3, as DNA: TGCGCCAGCAGCCCCTCCCAGGGGGACACTGAAGCTTTCTTT. Protein product: CASSPSQGDTEAFF. J is TRBJ1-1 and V is TRBV5-1, with 7 bases aligning to TRBD1. The CDR3 runs to 14 residues. CDR1 is SGHRS and CDR2 is YFSETQ in the germline V gene. With 4 bases clipped from V and 3 bases from J, the junction kept 6 bases outside the gene matches.

This clone was detected only a few times. The chain's CDR3 is CASSQLGITEAFF. The DNA of the CDR3 is TGCGCCAGCAGCCAACTAGGAATCACTGAAGCTTTCTTT. The J gene is TRBJ1-1, the V gene TRBV4-1; D ambiguous. V gave up 2 bases and J gave up 4 bases, with 8 bases separating them. In germline, CDR1 is MGHRA, CDR2 YSYEKL. There are 13 residues in the CDR3.

This clone was detected only a few times. The rearrangement links TRBV13 to TRBJ2-1, with 9 bases matching TRBD2. With 5 bases clipped from V and 7 bases from J, the junction kept 12 bases outside the gene matches. Germline V lookup: CDR1 PRHDT, CDR2 FYEKMQ (reference sequence). This CDR3 contains 16 residues. The CDR3 nucleotides are TGTGCCAGCAGCCCGCCCTGGCGGGGGGGCGGGAATGAGCAGTTCTTC. Residues: CASSPPWRGGGNEQFF. The full variable domain, its missing parts supplied by reference TRBV13 and TRBJ2-1, is AAGVIQSPRHLIKEKRETATLKCYPIPRHDTVYWYQQGPGQDPQFLISFYEKMQSDKGSIPDRFSAQQFSDYHSELNMSSLELGDSALYFCASSPPWRGGGNEQFFGPGTRLTVL.

This chain joins TRBV7-8 and TRBJ1-2; D might be TRBD1 (5 bases). From germline, CDR1 is SGHVS and CDR2 FQNEAQ. Trimming stripped 2 bases from V and 3 bases from J, with 10 bases between. The length of the CDR3 is 14 residues. The CDR3, as DNA: TGTGCCAGCAGCTTAAAACAGGTGGACTATGGCTACACCTTC. Translated: CASSLKQVDYGYTF.

This clone was seen a few times. V is TRBV19 and J is TRBJ1-1; D is possibly TRBD1 (6 bases). CDR1 is LNHDA, CDR2 SQIVND, per germline (reference sequence). Between the trimmed V and J ends, which lost 5 bases and 5 bases, there was a span of 21 bases. There are 16 residues in the CDR3. DNA of the CDR3: TGTGCCAGTAGTTCCCAGCAGGGGAGGGTAGGAACTGAAGCTTTCTTT. Translating gives CASSSQQGRVGTEAFF.